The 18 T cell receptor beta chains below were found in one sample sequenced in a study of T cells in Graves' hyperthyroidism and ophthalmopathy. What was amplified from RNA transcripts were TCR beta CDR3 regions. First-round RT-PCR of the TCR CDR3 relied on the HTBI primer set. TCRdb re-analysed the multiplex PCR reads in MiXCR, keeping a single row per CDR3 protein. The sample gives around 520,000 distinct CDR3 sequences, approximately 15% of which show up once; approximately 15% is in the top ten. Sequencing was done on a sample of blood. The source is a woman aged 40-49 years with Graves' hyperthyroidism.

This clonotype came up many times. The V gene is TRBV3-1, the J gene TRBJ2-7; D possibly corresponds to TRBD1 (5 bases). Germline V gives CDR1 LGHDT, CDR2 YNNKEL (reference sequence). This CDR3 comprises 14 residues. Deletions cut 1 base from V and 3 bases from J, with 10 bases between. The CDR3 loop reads CASSQGGRYYEQYF. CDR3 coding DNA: TGTGCCAGCAGCCAAGGGGGCCGATACTACGAGCAGTACTTC.

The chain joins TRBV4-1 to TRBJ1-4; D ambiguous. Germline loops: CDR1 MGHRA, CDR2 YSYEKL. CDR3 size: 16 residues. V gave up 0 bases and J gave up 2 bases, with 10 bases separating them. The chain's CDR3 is CASSQEGRSTNEKLFF. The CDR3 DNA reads TGCGCCAGCAGCCAAGAAGGACGTAGCACTAATGAAAAACTGTTTTTT.

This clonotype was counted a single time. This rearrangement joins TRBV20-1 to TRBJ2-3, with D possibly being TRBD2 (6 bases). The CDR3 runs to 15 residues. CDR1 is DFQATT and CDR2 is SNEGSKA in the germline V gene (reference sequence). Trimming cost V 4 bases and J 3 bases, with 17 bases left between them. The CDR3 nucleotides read TGCAGTGCTACCCTTTCTAGCGCCGCTACAGATACGCAGTATTTT. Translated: CSATLSSAATDTQYF.

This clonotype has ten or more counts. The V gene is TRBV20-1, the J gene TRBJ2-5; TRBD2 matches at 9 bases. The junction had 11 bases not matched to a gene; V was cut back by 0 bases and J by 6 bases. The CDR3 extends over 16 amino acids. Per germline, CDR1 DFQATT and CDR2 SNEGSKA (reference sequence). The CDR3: CSARDPLSGRTKTQYF. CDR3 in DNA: TGCAGTGCTAGAGACCCACTTAGCGGGAGAACGAAGACCCAGTACTTC.

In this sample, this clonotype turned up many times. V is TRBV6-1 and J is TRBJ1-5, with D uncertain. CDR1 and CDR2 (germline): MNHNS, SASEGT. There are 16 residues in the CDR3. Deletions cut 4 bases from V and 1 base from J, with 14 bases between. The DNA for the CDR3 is TGTGCCAGCAGTGCCCGGGCCCTGGGGAGCAATCAGCCCCAGCATTTT. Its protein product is CASSARALGSNQPQHF.

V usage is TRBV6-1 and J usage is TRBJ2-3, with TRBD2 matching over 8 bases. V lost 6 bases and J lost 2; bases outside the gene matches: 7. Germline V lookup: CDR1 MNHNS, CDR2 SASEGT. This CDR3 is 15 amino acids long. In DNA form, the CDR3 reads TGTGCCAGCAGGACCGGGAGGGTCTACACAGATACGCAGTATTTT. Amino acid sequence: CASRTGRVYTDTQYF.

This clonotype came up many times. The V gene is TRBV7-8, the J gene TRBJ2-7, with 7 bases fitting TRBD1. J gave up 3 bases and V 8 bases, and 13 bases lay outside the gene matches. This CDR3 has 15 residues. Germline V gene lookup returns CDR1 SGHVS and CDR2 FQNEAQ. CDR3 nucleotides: TGTGCCAGCGGTACAGGGGAAGCGGCCTACTACGAGCAGTACTTC. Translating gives CASGTGEAAYYEQYF.

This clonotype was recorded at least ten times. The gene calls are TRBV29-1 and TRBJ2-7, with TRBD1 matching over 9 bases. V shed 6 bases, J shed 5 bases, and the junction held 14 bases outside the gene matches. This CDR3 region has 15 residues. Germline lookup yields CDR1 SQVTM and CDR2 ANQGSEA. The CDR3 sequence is CSVPSRTGESNEQYF. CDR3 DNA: TGCAGCGTCCCTAGTAGGACAGGGGAGAGTAACGAGCAGTACTTC.

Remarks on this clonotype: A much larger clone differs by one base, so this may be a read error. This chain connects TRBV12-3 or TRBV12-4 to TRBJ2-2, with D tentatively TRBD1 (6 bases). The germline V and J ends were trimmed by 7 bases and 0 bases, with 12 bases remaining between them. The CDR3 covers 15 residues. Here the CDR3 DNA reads TGTGCCAGCAATCCTCGGACAGCGAACACCGGGGAGCTGTTTTTT. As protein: CASNPRTANTGELFF.

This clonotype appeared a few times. The DNA of the CDR3 is TGCAGTGCTAGAGGTGGTTTGGGAGCTCGCGTGGGGGAGCAGTACTTC. The encoded protein is CSARGGLGARVGEQYF. The chain has TRBV20-1 and TRBJ2-7, with D possibly being TRBD2 (5 bases). CDR1 and CDR2 from the germline V gene are DFQATT and SNEGSKA (reference sequence). The V end lost 1 base, the J end lost 7 bases, and 23 bases lay between the germline ends. CDR3 length: 16 residues.

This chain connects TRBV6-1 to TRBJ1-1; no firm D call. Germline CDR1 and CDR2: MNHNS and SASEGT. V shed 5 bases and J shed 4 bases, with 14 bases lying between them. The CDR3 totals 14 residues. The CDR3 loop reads CASSQKGEGTEAFF. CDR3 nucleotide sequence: TGTGCCAGCAGTCAAAAGGGTGAGGGCACTGAAGCTTTCTTT.

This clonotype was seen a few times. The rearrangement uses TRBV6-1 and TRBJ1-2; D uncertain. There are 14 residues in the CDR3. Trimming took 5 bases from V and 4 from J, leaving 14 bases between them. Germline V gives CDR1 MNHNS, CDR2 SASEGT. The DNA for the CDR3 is TGTGCCAGCAGTCGAGACCGAGACCTCTATGGCTACACCTTC. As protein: CASSRDRDLYGYTF.

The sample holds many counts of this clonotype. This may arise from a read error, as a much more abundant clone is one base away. The CDR3 DNA reads as TGTGCCAGCAGCTTAAACGGGAGCACTGAAGCTTTCTTT. As protein: CASSLNGSTEAFF. V usage is TRBV11-2 and J usage is TRBJ1-1; D is unclear. Trimming cost V 2 bases and J 4 bases, with 8 bases left between them. CDR1 SGHAT and CDR2 FQNNGV come from the germline V gene. The CDR3 extends over 13 amino acids.

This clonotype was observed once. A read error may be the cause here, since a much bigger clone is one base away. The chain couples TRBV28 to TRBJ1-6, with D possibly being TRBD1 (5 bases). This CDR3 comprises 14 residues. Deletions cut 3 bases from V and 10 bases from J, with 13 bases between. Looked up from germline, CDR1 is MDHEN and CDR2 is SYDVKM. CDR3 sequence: CASSLGGFASPLHF. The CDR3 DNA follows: TGTGCCAGCAGTTTGGGGGGGTTTGCCTCACCCCTCCACTTT.

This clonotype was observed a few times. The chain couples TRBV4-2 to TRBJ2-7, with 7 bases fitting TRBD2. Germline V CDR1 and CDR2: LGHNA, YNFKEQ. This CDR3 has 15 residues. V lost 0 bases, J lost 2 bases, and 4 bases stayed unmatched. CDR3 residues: CASSQDGGGPYEQYF. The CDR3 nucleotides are TGTGCCAGCAGCCAAGACGGCGGGGGTCCCTACGAGCAGTACTTC.

The CDR3 nucleotides are TGTGCCAGCAGTGAACAGGGGGCTTGGACAGATACGCAGTATTTT. This sequence encodes CASSEQGAWTDTQYF. The J gene is TRBJ2-3, the V gene TRBV25-1, with 8 bases fitting TRBD1. Trimming cost V 2 bases and J 3 bases; bases outside gene matches: 4. Germline CDR1 MGHDK, CDR2 SYGVNS. There are 15 residues in the CDR3.

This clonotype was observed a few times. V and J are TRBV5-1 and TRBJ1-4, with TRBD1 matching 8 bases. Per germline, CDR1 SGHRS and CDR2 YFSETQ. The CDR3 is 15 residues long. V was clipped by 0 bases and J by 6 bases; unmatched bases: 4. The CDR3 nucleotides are TGCGCCAGCAGCTTGGCCGGGACAGGATATGAAAAACTGTTTTTT. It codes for CASSLAGTGYEKLFF.

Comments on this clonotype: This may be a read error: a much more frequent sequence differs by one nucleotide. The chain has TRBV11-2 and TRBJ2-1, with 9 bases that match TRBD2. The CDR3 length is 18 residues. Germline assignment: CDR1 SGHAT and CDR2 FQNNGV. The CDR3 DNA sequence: TGTGCCAGCAGCTTAGATTGGGTAGCGGGGGTTCCCTACAATGGGCAGTTCTTC. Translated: CASSLDWVAGVPYNGQFF.